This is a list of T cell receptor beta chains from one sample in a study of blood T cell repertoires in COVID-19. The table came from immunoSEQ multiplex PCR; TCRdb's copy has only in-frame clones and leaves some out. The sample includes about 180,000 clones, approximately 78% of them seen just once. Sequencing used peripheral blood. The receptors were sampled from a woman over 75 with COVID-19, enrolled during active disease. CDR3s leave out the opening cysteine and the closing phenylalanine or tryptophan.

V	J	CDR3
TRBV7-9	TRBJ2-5	ASSTGQGLISETQY
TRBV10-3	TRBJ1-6	AISEQGVDNSPLH
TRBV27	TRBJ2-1	ASSFVGLTNGEQF
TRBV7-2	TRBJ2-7	ASSPTPSGSSYEQY
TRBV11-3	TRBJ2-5	ASSKTPGGITGTQY
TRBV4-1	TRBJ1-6	ASSPGQDNSPLH
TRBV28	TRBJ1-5	ASSRGENQPQH
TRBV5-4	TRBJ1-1	ASSLRPYRENTEAF
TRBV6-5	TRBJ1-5	ASSTGAGQPQH
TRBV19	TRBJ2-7	ASSSGISGEGEPYEQY
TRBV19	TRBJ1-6	ASSIGLSSYNSPLH
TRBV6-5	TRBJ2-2	ASSLTGVTGELF
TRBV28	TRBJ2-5	ASSRGGGEGETQY
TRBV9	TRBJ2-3	ASSVARGLAATDTQY
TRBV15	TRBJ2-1	ATSTWSSGYNEQF
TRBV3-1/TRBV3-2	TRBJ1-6	ASSQQRPGYNSPLH
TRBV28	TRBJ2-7	ASSSAGYEQY
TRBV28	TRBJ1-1	ASSTIRGTGIVTEAF
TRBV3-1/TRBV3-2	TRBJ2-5	ASSQAFRLAGEETQY
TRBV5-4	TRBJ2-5	ASSLELTSGETQY
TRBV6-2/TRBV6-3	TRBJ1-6	ASSRRTGGGSPLH
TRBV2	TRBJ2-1	ASSEKRRLYNEQF
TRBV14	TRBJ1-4	ASSPETPGNEKLF
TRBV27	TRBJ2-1	ASSLSLASYNEQF